This T cell receptor beta chain comes out of a study of blood T cell repertoires in COVID-19. About the study: PBMCs, B-cell-depleted T cells, or T cells were the source of the cDNA or gDNA that made up the material.

Original handling: Amplification from reference gene primers served as the basis for estimated nucleated cell counts. Only in-frame clones appear in the TCRdb table, and some are missing; sequencing was by immunoSEQ multiplex PCR. The V and J calls and clone size are taken from that table; D and trimming were inferred from the DNA. The table records about 290,000 clones, roughly 80% of them present only once. Germline V lookup: CDR1 SGDLS, CDR2 YYNGEE. Trimming shortened V by 0 bases and J by 8 bases, and 11 bases separated the two germline ends. This CDR3 region has 13 residues. This sequence was found in a woman aged 45-59 years with active or convalescent COVID-19. V is TRBV9 and J is TRBJ1-2; D possibly corresponds to TRBD1 (6 bases). The specimen sequenced was peripheral blood. The CDR3, as DNA: TGTGCCAGCAGCGTAGCAGGGGTGCAAGGCTACACCTTC. Protein sequence: CASSVAGVQGYTF.